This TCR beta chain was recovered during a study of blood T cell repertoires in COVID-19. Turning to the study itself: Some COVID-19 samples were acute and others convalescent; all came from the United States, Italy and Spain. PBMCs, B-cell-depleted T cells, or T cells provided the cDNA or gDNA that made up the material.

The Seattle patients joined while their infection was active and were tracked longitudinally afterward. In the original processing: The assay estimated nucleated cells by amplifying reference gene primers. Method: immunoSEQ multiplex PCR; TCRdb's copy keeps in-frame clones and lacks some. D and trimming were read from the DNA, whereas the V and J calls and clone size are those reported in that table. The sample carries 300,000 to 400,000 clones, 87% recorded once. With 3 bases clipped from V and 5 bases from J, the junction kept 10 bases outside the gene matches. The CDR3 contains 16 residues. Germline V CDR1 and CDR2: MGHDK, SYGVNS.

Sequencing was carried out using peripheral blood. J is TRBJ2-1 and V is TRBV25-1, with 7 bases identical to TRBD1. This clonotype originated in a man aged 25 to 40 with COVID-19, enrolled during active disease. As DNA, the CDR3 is TGTGCCAGCAGTGATTACAGGGGAGTCGTTAACAATGAGCAGTTCTTC. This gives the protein CASSDYRGVVNNEQFF.